The 30 T cell receptor beta chains below were found in one sample sequenced in a study of beta chain features in type 1 diabetes (dated by TCRdb to 2017 to 2018). The method was the immunoSEQ multiplex PCR assay. All of the isolated RNA was reverse transcribed with the High Capacity cDNA Reverse Transcription Kit, so expressed TCRB transcripts were sequenced. TCRdb re-hosts the immuneACCESS table, in-frame sequences only. Its copies lack some clones; in the studies checked, an unresolved V gene accounts for under half of them, and the cause for the rest is not known. The sample table holds hundreds of thousands of clones, of which 10% to 12% were seen once. 0.035% to 0.05% of the sample goes to the ten largest clones. Sequencing was carried out using naive CD4+ T cells from blood. Taken with the paper, the label for cell subset or site translates to: true naive CD4+ T cells. These receptors came from a woman aged 18-30 years in good health.

This chain uses TRBV18 with TRBJ2-5; D remains ambiguous. V was cut by 0 bases and J by 4 bases, with 9 bases left in between. Per germline, CDR1 KGHSH and CDR2 LQKENI. The CDR3 length is 14 residues. CDR3 nucleotide sequence: TGTGCCAGCTCACCACCAGCAGTTGCAGAGACCCAGTACTTC. Translating gives CASSPPAVAETQYF.

J is TRBJ2-5 and V is TRBV28; possibly TRBD2 for D (5 bases). CDR3 length: 17 residues. With 5 bases removed from V and 2 bases from J, the gap between germline ends came to 21 bases. The germline V gene encodes CDR1 MDHEN and CDR2 SYDVKM. The CDR3 reads CASSIQLAGSAQETQYF. The CDR3 DNA is TGTGCCAGCAGTATCCAACTCGCGGGCTCGGCTCAAGAGACCCAGTACTTC.

The chain has TRBV25-1 and TRBJ2-2, with 9 bases lining up with TRBD2. CDR3 size: 15 residues. Germline V gives CDR1 MGHDK, CDR2 SYGVNS. The V gene end was trimmed by 3 bases and the J gene end by 7 bases; junction bases not matched to a gene: 6. The CDR3 bases are TGTGCCAGCAGTGATGGCGGGAGGGCTGGCGGGGAGCTGTTTTTT. As protein: CASSDGGRAGGELFF. The variable domain in full, with the rest retrieved from reference TRBV25-1 and TRBJ2-2, is EADIYQTPRYLVIGTGKKITLECSQTMGHDKMYWYQQDPGMELHLIHYSYGVNSTEKGDLSSESTVSRIRTEHFPLTLESARPSHTSQYLCASSDGGRAGGELFFGEGSRLTVL.

This clone was detected a few times. The chain has TRBV19 and TRBJ2-5, with unresolved D. V was shortened by 5 bases and J by 5 bases, with 6 bases between the two germline ends. The CDR3 consists of 11 residues. CDR1 and CDR2 from the germline V gene are LNHDA and SQIVND (reference sequence). The CDR3 protein is CASSVGETQYF. In nucleotides, the CDR3 is TGTGCCAGTAGTGTCGGGGAGACCCAGTACTTC.

This chain uses TRBV18 with TRBJ2-7; D perhaps matches TRBD2 (5 bases). This CDR3 has 16 amino acids. Germline V lookup: CDR1 KGHSH, CDR2 LQKENI. The ends were cut back, 3 bases at V and 4 bases at J, with 19 bases in the middle. The CDR3 nucleotides are TGTGCCAGCTCACCCCTCTCCTTCACGGGATTTTACGAGCAGTACTTC. This codes for CASSPLSFTGFYEQYF.

The chain has TRBV5-1 and TRBJ2-1; no clear D. V lost 3 bases, J lost 5 bases, and 9 bases lay in between. In germline, CDR1 is SGHRS, CDR2 YFSETQ. CDR3 length equals 13 residues. The CDR3 protein is CASSWTGDNEQFF. In DNA, the CDR3 is TGCGCCAGCAGCTGGACGGGCGACAATGAGCAGTTCTTC.

The chain recombines TRBV7-9 with TRBJ2-5, with D perhaps given as TRBD1 or TRBD2 (6 bases each). CDR1 is SEHNR and CDR2 is FQNEAQ in the germline V gene (reference sequence). The CDR3 has 14 residues. V was shortened by 8 bases and J by 6 bases, with 19 bases between the two germline ends. CDR3 amino acids: CASAWGALRQTQYF. The CDR3 region has the DNA TGTGCCAGCGCGTGGGGGGCCCTCCGGCAGACCCAGTACTTC.

In this sample, this clone turned up a few times. This chain joins TRBV28 and TRBJ1-5, with D uncertain. Trimming removed 4 bases from V and 9 bases from J, with 7 bases in between. Germline V gives CDR1 MDHEN, CDR2 SYDVKM. CDR3 length: 11 residues. The CDR3 DNA is TGTGCCAGCAGTTCCCCTTCGCCCCAGCATTTT. Translated, it gives CASSSPSPQHF. The full variable domain, its missing parts supplied by reference TRBV28 and TRBJ1-5, is DVKVTQSSRYLVKRTGEKVFLECVQDMDHENMFWYRQDPGLGLRLIYFSYDVKMKEKGDIPEGYSVSREKKERFSLILESASTNQTSMYLCASSSPSPQHFGDGTRLSIL.

As concerns this clone: Other nucleotide sequences in the sample specify the same CDR3. This CDR3 is CASSQSLDTQYF. CDR3 sequence (DNA): TGCGCCAGCAGCCAATCGCTGGATACGCAGTATTTT. The rearrangement links TRBV4-3 to TRBJ2-3; D ambiguous. The CDR3 is made up of 12 amino acids. The V end was cut by 2 bases, the J end by 6 bases, with 6 bases between. In germline, CDR1 is LGHNA, CDR2 YSLEER.

The J gene is TRBJ1-2, the V gene TRBV10-3; TRBD1 matches at 7 bases. The J segment lost 5 bases and the V segment lost 10 bases, leaving 4 bases of the junction unmatched. The length of the CDR3 is 11 residues. CDR1 and CDR2 (germline): ENHRY, SYGVKD. The CDR3 region is CATAGGYGYTF. In nucleotides, the CDR3 is TGTGCCACGGCAGGGGGTTATGGCTACACCTTC.

The chain employs TRBV5-1 and TRBJ2-1, with 11 bases lining up with TRBD2. V shed 3 bases, J shed 7 bases, and the junction held 6 bases outside the gene matches. Germline assignment: CDR1 SGHRS and CDR2 YFSETQ. The CDR3 totals 15 residues. The CDR3 DNA reads as TGCGCCAGCAGCTCGACTAGCGGGACTCTAAATGAGCAGTTCTTC. Amino acid sequence: CASSSTSGTLNEQFF.

There are a few counts of this clone. This chain joins TRBV4-3 and TRBJ2-1; D call uncertain. The CDR3 loop spans 16 amino acids. The V and J ends lost 0 bases and 5 bases respectively, with 14 bases between them. The germline gives CDR1 LGHNA, CDR2 YSLEER. The CDR3 nucleotides are TGCGCCAGCAGCCAAGAAGGCCGTCCGGTTCACAATGAGCAGTTCTTC. Residues: CASSQEGRPVHNEQFF.

This clone was detected many times. The chain has TRBV15 and TRBJ2-4; possible D gene TRBD2, 5 bases. V was pared by 3 bases and J by 5 bases, with 20 bases between. Germline CDR1 and CDR2: LNHNV and YYDKDF (reference sequence). There are 17 residues in the CDR3. CDR3 protein: CATSSGRTQWGENIQYF. CDR3 nucleotides: TGTGCCACCAGCAGTGGACGGACGCAATGGGGAGAAAACATTCAGTACTTC.

This clone was counted between two and nine times. The chain couples TRBV7-2 to TRBJ2-7, with D possibly TRBD2 on 6 matching bases. Trimming took 2 bases from V and 0 from J, leaving 8 bases between them. There are 14 residues in the CDR3. Germline V gene lookup returns CDR1 SGHTA and CDR2 FQGNSA. The CDR3 loop is CASSLRDFSYEQYF. The CDR3, as DNA: TGTGCCAGCAGCTTAAGGGACTTCTCCTACGAGCAGTACTTC.

This clone turned up a few times. The chain joins TRBV4-3 to TRBJ2-1; D is unresolved. Germline V gene lookup returns CDR1 LGHNA and CDR2 YSLEER. Trimming removed 0 bases from V and 0 bases from J, with 15 bases in between. The CDR3 extends over 18 amino acids. CDR3 DNA sequence: TGCGCCAGCAGCCAAGATGTATTGGGCAGGAGCTCCTACAATGAGCAGTTCTTC. It codes for CASSQDVLGRSSYNEQFF.

The chain links TRBV7-9 to TRBJ2-7, with D perhaps TRBD2 (7 bases). CDR3 size: 14 residues. The germline V and J ends were trimmed by 1 base and 2 bases, with 9 bases remaining between them. Germline V gives CDR1 SEHNR, CDR2 FQNEAQ (reference sequence). The CDR3 nucleotides read TGTGCCAGCAGCTTAGACGGGGGGCCCTACGAGCAGTACGTC. It codes for CASSLDGGPYEQYV.

The table lists this clone with a count of one. The chain couples TRBV10-3 to TRBJ1-6; maybe TRBD1 (5 bases). The CDR3 is 15 amino acids. V was shortened by 6 bases and J by 6 bases, with 15 bases between the two germline ends. The germline V gene has CDR1 ENHRY and CDR2 SYGVKD. CDR3 protein: CAIRVDGGFNSPLHF. In nucleotides, the CDR3 is TGTGCCATCAGGGTTGATGGGGGATTTAATTCACCCCTCCACTTT.

CDR3 sequence reads: CASTQRGYSTDTQYF. The CDR3 nucleotides are TGTGCCAGCACCCAGCGGGGGTATAGCACAGATACGCAGTATTTT. V is TRBV27 and J is TRBJ2-3; 8 nucleotides match TRBD2. From germline, CDR1 is MNHEY and CDR2 SMNVEV (reference sequence). The V and J ends lost 7 bases and 0 bases, in that order; junction bases with no gene match: 6. The CDR3 contains 15 residues.

This clone was counted between two and nine times. J is TRBJ1-1 and V is TRBV29-1; the D gene is possibly TRBD1 (5 bases). From germline, CDR1 is SQVTM and CDR2 ANQGSEA. V was trimmed by 6 bases and J by 3 bases, leaving 17 bases between them. There are 14 residues in the CDR3. The CDR3 here is CSVRPQGKDTEAFF. CDR3 bases: TGCAGCGTCCGACCCCAGGGTAAGGACACTGAAGCTTTCTTT.

The chain links TRBV5-4 to TRBJ2-3; D is perhaps TRBD1 (6 bases). This CDR3 contains 15 residues. Per germline, CDR1 SGHNT and CDR2 YYREEE (reference sequence). Trimming removed 2 bases from V and 1 base from J, with 11 bases in between. CDR3 DNA: TGTGCCAGCAGCTTCCGGGACACCCGCACAGATACGCAGTATTTT. Its translation: CASSFRDTRTDTQYF. The full variable domain, completed using reference TRBV5-4 and TRBJ2-3, is ETGVTQSPTHLIKTRGQQVTLRCSSQSGHNTVSWYQQALGQGPQFIFQYYREEENGRGNFPPRFSGLQFPNYSSELNVNALELDDSALYLCASSFRDTRTDTQYFGPGTRLTVL.

V gene TRBV30 combines with J gene TRBJ1-2; D not certain. Trimming shortened V by 0 bases and J by 7 bases, and 9 bases separated the two germline ends. This CDR3 comprises 12 residues. Germline lookup yields CDR1 GTSNPN and CDR2 SVGIG (reference sequence). The DNA for the CDR3 is TGTGCCTGGAGTGTATTGTCGGGTGGCTACACCTTC. Protein: CAWSVLSGGYTF.

In its sample, this clone was seen a few times. V usage is TRBV11-2 and J usage is TRBJ2-3, with D maybe TRBD2 (5 bases). Per germline, CDR1 SGHAT and CDR2 FQNNGV. Trimming took off 5 bases at V and 1 base at J, with 10 bases between the two ends. There are 14 residues in the CDR3. The CDR3 sequence is CASSQTKGTDTQYF. Here the CDR3 DNA reads TGTGCCAGCAGCCAGACTAAGGGCACAGATACGCAGTATTTT.

In this sample, this clone turned up a few times. J is TRBJ2-5 and V is TRBV6-6; 12 bases agree with TRBD2. Trimming at V came to 6 bases and at J to 4 bases, leaving 6 bases not matched to a gene. CDR3 length equals 15 residues. CDR1 is MNHNY, CDR2 SVGAGI, per germline (reference sequence). The CDR3 region is CASSRPSGGVETQYF. The CDR3 DNA reads TGTGCCAGCAGCCGCCCTAGCGGGGGGGTAGAGACCCAGTACTTC.

As regards this clone: This CDR3 is also generated by other DNA sequences in the sample. The chain carries TRBV7-8 and TRBJ2-5; the D call may be TRBD1 or TRBD2 (5 bases each). Between the trimmed V and J ends, which lost 2 bases and 7 bases, there was a span of 14 bases. Germline CDR1 and CDR2: SGHVS and FQNEAQ. This CDR3 is built from 14 residues. The CDR3 spells CASSLRARDGTQYF. CDR3 nucleotide sequence: TGTGCCAGCAGCTTACGGGCCCGGGACGGGACCCAGTACTTC.

This clone was detected only a few times. Other nucleotide sequences from this sample produce the same CDR3. V and J are TRBV9 and TRBJ2-1, with D hard to call. Per the germline V gene, CDR1 is SGDLS and CDR2 is YYNGEE. The V and J ends lost 0 bases and 0 bases respectively, with 4 bases between them. The CDR3 contains 14 residues. The CDR3 loop reads CASSVDSSYNEQFF. Written as DNA, the CDR3 is TGTGCCAGCAGCGTAGACAGCTCCTACAATGAGCAGTTCTTC.

This clone came up a few times. The rearrangement links TRBV7-2 to TRBJ2-1, with TRBD2 matching 7 bases. Per the germline V gene, CDR1 is SGHTA and CDR2 is FQGNSA. This CDR3 contains 16 residues. Trimming took 0 bases from V and 10 from J; bases not matched to a gene: 12. CDR3: CASSLASSGRVREQFF. Here the CDR3 DNA reads TGTGCCAGCAGCTTAGCCTCTAGCGGCCGGGTGAGGGAGCAGTTCTTC.

This chain joins TRBV30 and TRBJ2-2; no firm D call. With 2 bases removed from V and 5 bases from J, the gap between germline ends came to 9 bases. The CDR3 has 13 residues. Germline assignment: CDR1 GTSNPN and CDR2 SVGIG (reference sequence). For the CDR3, the DNA is TGTGCCTGGAGTCGAGATTTGACCGGGGAGCTGTTTTTT. As protein: CAWSRDLTGELFF.

The chain carries TRBV7-2 and TRBJ2-1; possibly TRBD1 for D (6 bases). Germline CDR1 SGHTA, CDR2 FQGNSA. This CDR3 has 13 residues. Between the trimmed V and J ends, which lost 1 base and 10 bases, there was a span of 11 bases. The CDR3 loop reads CASSLVGGYEQFF. As DNA, the CDR3 is TGTGCCAGCAGCTTAGTAGGGGGATACGAGCAGTTCTTC. The whole variable domain, remainder taken from reference TRBV7-2 and TRBJ2-1, is GAGVSQSPSNKVTEKGKDVELRCDPISGHTALYWYRQSLGQGLEFLIYFQGNSAPDKSGLPSDRFSAERTGGSVSTLTIQRTQQEDSAVYLCASSLVGGYEQFFGPGTRLTVL.

This clone has only a few counts. CDR3 loop: CAIRGTSADTQYF. In nucleotides, the CDR3 is TGTGCCATTCGGGGGACTAGCGCAGATACGCAGTATTTT. The chain combines TRBV7-2 with TRBJ2-3, with TRBD2 matching over 10 bases. After removal of 10 bases from V and 4 bases from J, the junction contained 5 bases not matched to a gene. The CDR3 loop spans 13 amino acids. The V gene's germline CDR1 is SGHTA and CDR2 FQGNSA.

The gene calls are TRBV7-9 and TRBJ2-4; 12 positions match TRBD2. V was clipped by 2 bases and J by 5 bases; unmatched bases: 4. This CDR3 spans 16 amino acids. CDR1 and CDR2 (germline): SEHNR, FQNEAQ (reference sequence). CDR3 loop: CASSLPGLAGQNIQYF. CDR3 nucleotides: TGTGCCAGCAGCTTACCGGGACTAGCGGGCCAAAACATTCAGTACTTC.